This TCR beta chain was found in a study of memory CD4+ T cells and cytomegalovirus serostatus. Single viable CD3+CD4+CD8-CD45RO+ cells were sorted as the memory CD4+ T cells. Germline lookup yields CDR1 SGDLS and CDR2 YYNGEE. The length of the CDR3 is 14 residues. The V gene lost 2 bases and the J gene lost 4 bases, with 10 bases spanning the gap. TCRdb's copy holds only in-frame clones and misses some; the assay was immunoSEQ multiplex PCR. The sample lists 40,000 to 45,000 clones, 76% seen once, with less than 2.5% in the top ten. What was sequenced was memory CD4+ T cells from blood. The TCR comes from an adult in good health and CMV-seronegative. The J gene is TRBJ2-1, the V gene TRBV9, with D possibly being TRBD1 (6 bases). CDR3 amino acids: CASSVSGTYNEQFF. In nucleotides, the CDR3 is TGTGCCAGCAGCGTGTCAGGGACATACAATGAGCAGTTCTTC.